The T cell receptor beta chain described here comes from a study of T-cell reconstitution after alpha-beta-depleted transplantation in children. Findings and caveats of the study: There were reportedly several hundred expanded graft clones from which alpha-beta T cells came about two months after transplant. T-cell counts and diversity at one year following transplant were attributed mainly to newly produced T cells.

Unique molecular identifiers were incorporated into the prepared TCRbeta library. One entry per CDR3 protein, called by TCRdb with MiXCR from the PCR reads. The sample has approximately 50,000 distinct CDR3 sequences, roughly 5% seen once. This clonotype was counted at least ten times. Its antigen is currently unknown. The CDR3 sequence is 12 residues long. Germline V gene data show CDR1 as SEHNR and CDR2 as FQNEAQ (reference sequence). The ends were cut back, 5 bases at V and 4 bases at J, with 9 bases in the middle. The sequence came from a female patient aged 2-10 years who had a stem cell transplant for aplastic anemia, so the T cells may come from the graft donor. The sequenced sample was PBMCs, mostly from graft donor cells, obtained 60 days after TCRalphabeta/CD19-depleted stem cell transplant. The chain joins TRBV7-9 to TRBJ2-7; maybe TRBD2 (6 bases). The CDR3 is CASSPSGYEQYV. In DNA, the CDR3 is TGTGCCAGCAGCCCCAGCGGGTACGAGCAGTACGTC.